A single sample is the source of the 5 T cell receptor beta chains below, sequenced in a study of identical twins. MiXCR, applied by TCRdb to the 5' RACE reads, yields one record per CDR3 protein. Of 650,000 to 750,000 distinct CDR3 sequences listed, 21% were seen once; the top ten hold around 4.5%. This sample also appeared in a second study, on T cells expressing NK-cell markers.

Sequenced sample: PBMCs. The receptors were gathered from a woman aged 18-35 years in good health.

V usage is TRBV7-2 and J usage is TRBJ2-7; D possibly corresponds to TRBD2 (6 bases). The CDR3 is made up of 16 amino acids. Trimming removed 6 bases at V and 0 bases at J, with 18 bases between. Germline V gene sequence: CDR1 SGHTA, CDR2 FQGNSA. CDR3 nucleotide sequence: TGTGCCAGCAGTCAGCCCCCGCTAGCGAACTCCTACGAGCAGTACTTC. It translates to CASSQPPLANSYEQYF.

This clonotype was detected only a few times. The chain has TRBV20-1 and TRBJ2-3; the match to TRBD2 covers 7 bases. Germline assignment: CDR1 DFQATT and CDR2 SNEGSKA (reference sequence). The CDR3 is 16 amino acids. The J segment lost 0 bases and the V segment lost 0 bases, leaving 6 bases of the junction unmatched. The CDR3 nucleotides read TGCAGTGCTAGAGATTTGAGTAGCGGGAGCACAGATACGCAGTATTTT. Its protein product is CSARDLSSGSTDTQYF.

This clonotype turned up a few times. The rearrangement links TRBV7-8 to TRBJ2-3; 7 nucleotides align to TRBD2. The length of the CDR3 is 15 residues. From germline, CDR1 is SGHVS and CDR2 FQNEAQ. V lost 5 bases to trimming and J lost 2 bases; unmatched junction nucleotides: 7. CDR3 residues: CASSPRGLITDTQYF. DNA for the CDR3: TGTGCCAGCAGCCCCCGGGGACTAATCACAGATACGCAGTATTTT.

This clonotype was counted many times. The gene calls are TRBV12-3 or TRBV12-4 and TRBJ1-5; D not resolved. CDR3 length equals 12 residues. Trimming cost V 3 bases and J 8 bases, with 8 bases left between them. This chain's CDR3 is CASSFPSKPQHF. CDR3 in DNA: TGTGCCAGCAGTTTCCCCTCAAAGCCCCAGCATTTT.

The chain recombines TRBV9 with TRBJ1-2; D perhaps matches TRBD1 (5 bases). V was clipped by 3 bases and J by 4 bases, with 16 bases between them. Germline lookup yields CDR1 SGDLS and CDR2 YYNGEE. This CDR3 has 15 residues. The CDR3 coding sequence is TGTGCCAGCAGCGCACGGGACGGATCTTCCTATGGCTACACCTTC. It encodes CASSARDGSSYGYTF.